This T cell receptor (beta chain) comes out of a study of post-analysis software for immune sequencing data. Per germline, CDR1 KGHDR and CDR2 SFDVKD. The CDR3 consists of 12 residues. The authors incorporated unique molecular identifiers into the TCR beta cDNA libraries. It was from about 0.94 to 9.7 million T cells that some 500,000 cDNA molecules came. MiXCR, applied by TCRdb to the PCR reads, yields one record per CDR3 protein. The repertoire has some 450,000 distinct CDR3 sequences, approximately 46% of them found once; the top ten carry 9.5% to 13%. Findings and limits, study-wide: Five or six TRBV segments, TRBV5-6, TRBV5-1 and TRBV20-1 among them, were found more frequent in patients than controls.

Points on this clonotype: Its antigen is currently unknown.

The V call is TRBV24-1, the J call TRBJ2-4; perhaps TRBD1 as D (5 bases). The DNA end is a closer match to TRBJ2-7, so the J assignment may be wrong. The receptor's source is a girl between 10 and 17 years old with multiple sclerosis. The specimen sequenced was blood. The CDR3 DNA reads as TGTGCCACCAGTGATTTGAGGGGCGAGCAGTACTTC. This translates into CATSDLRGEQYF.